The 10 T cell receptor beta chains reported below all come from one sample, sequenced in a study of T-cell reconstitution after alpha-beta-depleted transplantation in children (dated by TCRdb to about 2016). Study-level results and caveats: Over subsequent months, a decline in hyperexpanded clone frequencies was noted, and after one year, T-cell counts and TCRbeta diversity were mostly ascribed to newly produced T cells.

The treatment or condition label, as the study defines it: allogeneic hematopoietic cell transplantation with graft depleted of TCRalphabeta T cells and CD19 B cells. The library was obtained by PCR. Sequenced using an Illumina HiSeq 2500. TCR libraries were prepared with molecular barcoding, using unique molecular identifiers to normalize TCRbeta repertoire quantification. The public reads were reanalyzed by TCRdb: fastp trimming at Q25, MiXCR alignment, in-frame beta chains only. Rows matching on CDR3 protein sequence are summarized as one entry with the most common DNA and genes. This sample has approximately 300,000 distinct CDR3 sequences in its table, and around 7.3% of those were observed once. Over 7.5% of the sample goes to the ten largest clones. These receptors' targets are unknown. The sequenced sample was peripheral blood, obtained 360 days after TCRalphabeta/CD19-depleted stem cell transplant. The receptors shown here come from a female patient aged 2 to 10 who had a stem cell transplant for Fanconi anemia, so the T cells may come from the graft donor.

This clonotype has ten or more counts. The CDR3 here is CASSQAHRGNGYTF. Written as DNA, the CDR3 is TGTGCCAGCAGCCAAGCCCACAGGGGAAATGGCTACACCTTC. This chain connects TRBV3-1 to TRBJ1-2, with 7 bases matching TRBD1. After removal of 1 base from V and 6 bases from J, the junction contained 5 bases not matched to a gene. Looked up from germline, CDR1 is LGHDT and CDR2 is YNNKEL (reference sequence). The length of the CDR3 is 14 residues. Based on the CDR3 plus reference TRBV3-1 and TRBJ1-2, the full variable domain is DTAVSQTPKYLVTQMGNDKSIKCEQNLGHDTMYWYKQDSKKFLKIMFSYNNKELIINETVPNRFSPKSPDKAHLNLHINSLELGDSAVYFCASSQAHRGNGYTFGSGTRLTVV.

In its sample, this clonotype was seen many times. The rearrangement uses TRBV28 and TRBJ1-3, with D perhaps matching TRBD1 (6 bases). Germline CDR1 and CDR2: MDHEN and SYDVKM. This CDR3 has 15 residues. V was pared by 5 bases and J by 2 bases, with 13 bases between. The DNA for the CDR3 is TGTGCCAGCAGTCTCTGGAGGGGGACTGGAAACACCATATATTTT. Protein product: CASSLWRGTGNTIYF.

This clonotype was picked up many times. This sequence joins TRBV20-1 and TRBJ1-4; D gene ambiguous. The germline V gene has CDR1 DFQATT and CDR2 SNEGSKA (reference sequence). Trimming pared 5 bases from V and 8 bases from J, leaving 12 bases between. The CDR3 covers 12 residues. The CDR3 protein is CSALGFQEKLFF. The CDR3 DNA reads as TGCAGTGCTCTGGGGTTCCAGGAAAAACTGTTTTTT.

This clonotype was detected ten times or more. The chain uses TRBV29-1 and TRBJ2-5; 11 positions agree with TRBD1. This CDR3 has 12 amino acids. The V segment lost 6 bases and the J segment 4 bases; nucleotides outside the gene matches: 1. Per the germline V gene, CDR1 is SQVTM and CDR2 is ANQGSEA. CDR3 nucleotides: TGCAGCGTCGGGACAGGGGGAGAGACCCAGTACTTC. This codes for CSVGTGGETQYF.

For this clonotype: One junction end disagrees with the germline gene, perhaps due to a read error. The V call is TRBV12-3 or TRBV12-4, the J call TRBJ2-1; TRBD2 aligns across 12 bases. The CDR3 spans 18 residues. The CDR3 DNA sequence: TGTGCCTGCAGGCCGGCTCTAGCGGGAGGGCCCAAGGGTTATGAGCAGTTCTTC. Protein product: CACRPALAGGPKGYEQFF.

Concerning this clonotype itself: Since a much larger clone is just one base distant, this may be a read error. This chain links TRBV5-8 with TRBJ2-1; D is unresolved. Per germline, CDR1 SGHTS and CDR2 YDEGEE. V was cut by 0 bases and J by 9 bases, with 19 bases left in between. CDR3 length equals 16 residues. CDR3 bases: TGTGCCAGCAGCTTGGATTTCGGGCGGCCTATCTCTGAGCAGTTCTTC. Translation: CASSLDFGRPISEQFF.

Regarding this clonotype: With a much larger clone just one base away, this may be a read error. The genes are TRBV2 and TRBJ2-1, with TRBD2 matching over 7 bases. CDR3 length: 18 residues. Germline V lookup: CDR1 SNHLY, CDR2 FYNNEI. As DNA, the CDR3 is TGTACCAGCAGTTCAACCCCAGGTCAGCGGGGTCGGTACAATGAGCAGTTCTTC. Amino acids: CTSSSTPGQRGRYNEQFF. The whole variable domain, remainder taken from reference TRBV2 and TRBJ2-1, is EPEVTQTPSHQVTQMGQEVILRCVPISNHLYFYWYRQILGQKVEFLVSFYNNEISEKSEIFDDQFSVERPDGSNFTLKIRSTKLEDSAMYFCTSSSTPGQRGRYNEQFFGPGTRLTVL.

This clonotype was counted a few times. The CDR3 DNA sequence: TGTGCCAGCAGCACCGAGGGGGCCGGGAATGAAAAACTGTTTTTT. It specifies CASSTEGAGNEKLFF. The chain joins TRBV7-9 to TRBJ1-4, with TRBD1 matching over 7 bases. Per germline, CDR1 SEHNR and CDR2 FQNEAQ (reference sequence). The CDR3 totals 15 residues. The V and J ends lost 5 bases and 5 bases, in that order; junction bases with no gene match: 8.

This clonotype was seen at least ten times. The V gene is TRBV29-1, the J gene TRBJ2-5, with 11 bases identical to TRBD2. CDR3 size: 16 residues. Trimming took 3 bases from V and 0 from J; bases not matched to a gene: 6. Germline-derived CDR1 and CDR2 are SQVTM and ANQGSEA. CDR3: CSVEASGGTYQETQYF. CDR3 DNA sequence: TGCAGCGTTGAGGCTAGCGGGGGGACGTACCAAGAGACCCAGTACTTC.

The table lists this clonotype with many counts. The chain carries TRBV5-1 and TRBJ2-1; 9 nucleotides align to TRBD1. Germline-derived CDR1 and CDR2 are SGHRS and YFSETQ. This CDR3 has 15 residues. With V trimmed by 4 bases and J by 4 bases, 6 bases remained unmatched. The CDR3 here is CASSGRTGVYNEQFF. As DNA, the CDR3 is TGCGCCAGCAGCGGAAGGACAGGGGTTTACAATGAGCAGTTCTTC.